This T cell receptor (beta chain) came from a study of shared clonotypes between healthy human individuals. Study context: Per donor, three plates held CD4 naive cells, three held CD4 memory, two held CD8 naive and one held CD8 memory.

Whole-study findings and limits: Naive subsets generally had larger estimated richness than memory subsets.

Turning to this clone: The target antigen is unknown.

A CD45RA-negative memory subset and a CD45RA+ naive subset were separated from the CD4+ cells. Replicate PCRs from sorted subsets contained roughly 220 ng DNA, which is some 29,000 T cell genomes. This table comes from immunoSEQ multiplex PCR, and its TCRdb copy is limited to in-frame clones, with some not included. The sample includes about a million clones, about 72% of them seen just once. The specimen sequenced was memory CD4+ T cells from PBMCs. Subset: CD45RA-negative fraction. The TCR was taken from a man aged 18 to 30 in good health. Some clones in this sample may be carry-over from other donors' samples.

The CDR3 bases are TGTGCCGTACACGGCTCCGGGGAGCTGTTTTTT. Encoded protein: CAVHGSGELFF. This chain joins TRBV6-1 and TRBJ2-2; D ambiguous. The V end lost 11 bases, the J end lost 6 bases, and 10 bases lay between the germline ends. This CDR3 has 11 amino acids. CDR1 is MNHNS, CDR2 SASEGT, per germline.